This T cell receptor beta chain is drawn from a study of regulatory T cells in long-lasting Graves disease (dated by TCRdb to the early 2020s). Background on the whole study: Patients with newly diagnosed Graves' disease had been on antithyroid drugs for under 3 months. Peripheral blood TCR sequencing and RNA sequencing compared persistent Graves' disease patients with newly diagnosed Graves' disease patients. The study took place in China and was registered as a clinical trial. A total of roughly 35 samples underwent TCR sequencing: around 13 from persistent and roughly 20 from newly diagnosed Graves' disease patients.

Library generation was performed with multiplex PCR. The instrument was an Illumina HiSeq 4000. TCR beta libraries were built with iRepertoire HTBI primers and Arm-PCR amplification of CDR3 regions. PCR products were gel purified before sequencing. In the paper's pipeline: Gene usage analysis of CDR3 amino acid clonotypes used the 62 TRBV and 11 to 15 TRBJ segments found across samples. COPE and FqMerger were used to merge the filtered high-quality paired reads into contigs. Contigs were aligned with BLAST to IMGT TRBV, TRBD and TRBJ reference genes, and CDR3 was defined per IMGT. Clonotypes above 0.1% frequency were classified as highly expanded clones. Shannon entropy served as the measure of repertoire diversity, while the Gini coefficient captured V-J evenness. A clonotype found in more than one individual was treated as public. The public sequencing data were trimmed at Q25 with fastp and processed into clonotypes with MiXCR by TCRdb, which kept only in-frame beta chains. All rows with the same CDR3 protein become a single entry with the most common DNA and genes. Here the V and J calls rest on TCRdb's processing, not on the authors' analysis. The sample profile shows under 450,000 distinct CDR3 sequences; around 11% of them were found once. The top ten constitute around 18% of the sample.

Deletion took 0 bases off V and 0 bases off J, with a span of 4 bases between the germline ends. Counted from cysteine to phenylalanine, this CDR3 has 14 amino acids. CDR3 DNA only is kept here, 42 bases in frame from base 1. The germline V gene encodes CDR1 LGHNA and CDR2 YNFKEQ. What the time point label conveys for this sample: newly diagnosed GD, antithyroid drugs for less than 3 months. RNA was extracted from PBMCs in TRIzol for both TCR sequencing and RNA sequencing. The diagnosis of Graves' disease followed American Thyroid Association guidelines. Patients were recruited from an endocrinology department in Xi'an, China. From each patient, 8 to 10 milliliters of peripheral blood was collected into an EDTA anticoagulant tube. Ficoll Paque Plus density gradient separation was used to isolate PBMCs, and no additional T cell sorting was done. An Agilent 2100 Bioanalyzer and agarose gel were used to check RNA quality, and a NanoDrop 2000 was used to measure RNA concentration.

Results the study describes overall, beyond this receptor: The authors acknowledged the small sample size as a limitation that may reduce accuracy. Sequencing and analysis were restricted to the TCR beta chain. Lower TCR Shannon entropy and fewer highly expanded clones were observed in persistent Graves' disease patients than in newly diagnosed patients, which suggested clonal expansion. TRBV28, TRBJ1-2 and TRBJ2-5 were preferentially used in persistent disease, while TRBV20-1 and TRBJ2-1 were favored in newly diagnosed disease. Persistent patients shared more public clonotypes among themselves (more than 2,500) than newly diagnosed patients did (more than 850). Because the primary lesion, thyroid tissue, could not be accessed, the study looked at peripheral blood alone.

This clonotype was recorded at least ten times. The clone's antigen remains unknown. It has no much larger one-base neighbor in the sample; base qualities were not kept. The data were also submitted as part of a second study, on T cells in Graves' hyperthyroidism and ophthalmopathy. The second study's authors report: Stable Graves' hyperthyroidism was defined as the absence of progression to ophthalmopathy over 18 months of follow-up. The hyperthyroidism patients were between 18 and 65 years old and newly diagnosed, with a disease duration of less than 2 months. The study excluded patients with uncontrolled infections, other autoimmune diseases, pregnancy or lactation. Clinical symptoms, serum thyroxine and TRAb, thyroid ultrasound, and orbital computed tomography formed the basis for the diagnoses. A first-round RT-PCR of the TCR CDR3 used the HTBI primer set with the Qiagen OneStep RT-PCR kit. Most expanded thyroid clonotypes (frequency above 0.001) were also detected in blood, suggesting blood repertoires may reflect thyroid immune responses. A model built on a 13 V-J signature distinguished ophthalmopathy from stable hyperthyroidism, reaching about 88% sensitivity and 81.08% specificity in cross-validation and 80%/75% in testing. During validation, the model predicted progression to ophthalmopathy a median of around six months ahead of onset, with around 71% sensitivity and roughly 72% specificity. A discovery cohort of around 100 patients, approximately 45 with Graves' ophthalmopathy and approximately 57 with stable Graves' hyperthyroidism, was used to find distinguishing TCR V-J signatures. Whether ophthalmopathy could be predicted prospectively was tested in an independent validation cohort made up of roughly 20 hyperthyroidism patients plus 17 patients who later progressed to ophthalmopathy. The roughly 91 discovery patients were randomly split 7:3 into training and test sets. The study also compared thyroid tissue and blood T-cell repertoires from about six Graves' hyperthyroidism patients. After blood sampling, hyperthyroidism patients were treated with methimazole at a starting dose of 30 mg daily, and ophthalmopathy patients were treated with high-dose intravenous methylprednisolone. Libraries were constructed in a second round of multiplex PCR, after which size selection and purification were performed. Sequencing of the libraries was done on an Illumina HiSeq2000 using paired-end 100 bp reads. SOAPnuke was used to process the raw data, removing reads that contained adapters or uncalled bases, had a mean Phred below 15, or lacked an exact match to the constant primer or identifier. High-quality paired reads were merged using COPE v1.2.5, and each unique nucleotide sequence was defined as a clonotype. Clonotypes were aligned to IMGT TRBV, TRBD and TRBJ reference segments using MiTCR v1.1. Analysis was restricted to V-J combinations with a frequency above 0.0001, which covered about 99% of repertoires. A TCS score was defined as the ratio between F50 (clonal expansion) and ExV (chaos), using BLOSUM62-based TCRdist between CDR3 peptides within each V-J. Welch's t-statistics and random forest reduced just over 500 V-J features to 13, which were used in a naive Bayes classifier (R e1071). No statistical method was used to set the sample size in advance, and investigators knew the group allocation. The paper reports TCR Vbeta CDR3 sequencing of approximately 140 peripheral blood samples: 43 ophthalmopathy, under 80 hyperthyroidism and around 17 progressor patients.

This TCR came from a woman aged 18-29 years with Graves disease. Donor details come from another sample of the same person, matched by shared clones. This sample comprised peripheral blood mononuclear cells (PBMCs), obtained at new diagnosis, from a patient treated with antithyroid drugs. The chain is encoded by TRBV4-2 joined to TRBJ2-3, with the D gene uncertain. The nucleotides are TGTGCCAGCAGCCAAGACCCTAGCACAGATACGCAGTATTTT. Translated, it reads CASSQDPSTDTQYF.